The T cell receptor (beta chain) under discussion was sequenced for a study of Graves' ophthalmopathy and Graves' hyperthyroidism. Amplification of the TCR beta CDR3 regions used RNA transcripts (as template). Second-round multiplex PCR followed a first-round RT-PCR using HTBI primers. TCRdb called the multiplex PCR reads again in MiXCR, with one record for every CDR3 protein. The sample carries around 1,000,000 distinct CDR3 sequences, roughly two fifths recorded once. The sample holds many counts of this clonotype. The CDR3 contains 14 residues. Germline V gene data show CDR1 as SGHRS and CDR2 as YFSETQ. V dropped 5 bases and J dropped 6 bases, with 18 bases sitting between them.

Material for sequencing was peripheral blood or thyroid tissue (not recorded which). The rearrangement links TRBV5-1 to TRBJ2-7; D is uncertain. The sequence was obtained from an adult man with Graves' hyperthyroidism. CDR3 nucleotides: TGCGCCAGCAGACGGACCGAAATTGGGGTCGAGCAGTACTTC. Translation: CASRRTEIGVEQYF.